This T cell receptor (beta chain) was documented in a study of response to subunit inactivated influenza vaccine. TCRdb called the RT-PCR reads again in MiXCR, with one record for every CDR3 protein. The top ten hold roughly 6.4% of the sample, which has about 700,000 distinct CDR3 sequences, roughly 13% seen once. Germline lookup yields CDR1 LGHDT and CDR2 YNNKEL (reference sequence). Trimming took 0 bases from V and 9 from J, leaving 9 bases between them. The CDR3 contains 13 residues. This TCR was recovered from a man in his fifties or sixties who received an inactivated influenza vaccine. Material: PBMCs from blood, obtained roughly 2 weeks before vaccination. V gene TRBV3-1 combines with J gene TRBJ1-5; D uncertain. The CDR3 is CASSQEPPRPQHF. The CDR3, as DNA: TGTGCCAGCAGCCAAGAGCCACCTCGGCCCCAGCATTTT.